Detailed here is one TCR beta chain. Generated by immunoSEQ multiplex PCR, the TCRdb table keeps only in-frame clones and is missing some. The sample holds some 140,000 clones; roughly 90% are singletons and the top ten take around 1.8%. This specimen comes from a study of T cells in localized non-small cell lung cancer. Germline loops: CDR1 MNHEY, CDR2 SVGAGI. The V gene lost 5 bases and the J gene lost 7 bases, with 8 bases spanning the gap. The CDR3 runs 12 residues. The sequences come from peripheral blood, collected before any cancer treatment. The gene calls are TRBV6-5 and TRBJ2-2, with unresolved D. The TCR originated in a female donor of 60 years or more with stage I lung adenocarcinoma. CDR3 nucleotides: TGTGCCAGCAGTCTAGTGGGCGGGGAGCTGTTTTTT. Protein sequence: CASSLVGGELFF.